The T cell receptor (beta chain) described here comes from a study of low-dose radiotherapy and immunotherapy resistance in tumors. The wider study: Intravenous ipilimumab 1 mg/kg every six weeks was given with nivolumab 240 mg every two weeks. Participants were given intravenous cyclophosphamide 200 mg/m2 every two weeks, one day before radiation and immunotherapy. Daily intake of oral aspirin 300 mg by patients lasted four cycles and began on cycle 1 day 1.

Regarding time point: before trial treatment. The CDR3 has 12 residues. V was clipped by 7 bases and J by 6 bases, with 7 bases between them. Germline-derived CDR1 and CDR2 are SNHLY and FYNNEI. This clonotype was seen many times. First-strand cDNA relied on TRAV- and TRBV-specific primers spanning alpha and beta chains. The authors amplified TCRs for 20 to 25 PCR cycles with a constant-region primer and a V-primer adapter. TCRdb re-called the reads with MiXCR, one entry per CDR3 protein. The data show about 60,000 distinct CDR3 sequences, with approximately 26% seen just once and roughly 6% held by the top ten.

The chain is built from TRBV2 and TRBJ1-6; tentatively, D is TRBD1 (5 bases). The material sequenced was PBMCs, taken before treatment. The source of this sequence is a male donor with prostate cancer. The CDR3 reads CASNRINSPLHF. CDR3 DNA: TGTGCCAGCAACAGGATTAATTCACCCCTCCACTTT.